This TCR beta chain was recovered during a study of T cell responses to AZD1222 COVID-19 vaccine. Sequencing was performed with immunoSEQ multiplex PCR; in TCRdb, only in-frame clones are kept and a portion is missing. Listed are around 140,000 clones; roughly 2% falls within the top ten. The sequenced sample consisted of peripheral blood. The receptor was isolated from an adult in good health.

CDR3 bases: TGTGCCAGCAGTCAAGGGGGCGCCAACACTGAAGCTTTCTTT. Its translation is CASSQGGANTEAFF. The chain joins TRBV28 to TRBJ1-1, with 7 bases lining up with TRBD1. The germline gives CDR1 MDHEN, CDR2 SYDVKM. This CDR3 region has 14 residues. Trimming took 5 bases from V and 2 from J; bases not matched to a gene: 5. The full variable domain, in which reference TRBV28 and TRBJ1-1 provide the parts outside the CDR3, is DVKVTQSSRYLVKRTGEKVFLECVQDMDHENMFWYRQDPGLGLRLIYFSYDVKMKEKGDIPEGYSVSREKKERFSLILESASTNQTSMYLCASSQGGANTEAFFGQGTRLTVV.